The 12 T cell receptor beta chains below were found in one sample sequenced in a study of shared clonotypes between healthy human individuals. CD45RO-negative cells were positively selected for CCR7, leaving out terminally differentiated effector memory CD45RA+ cells. The assay was immunoSEQ multiplex PCR, and TCRdb's table has in-frame clones only and misses some. Here the sample spans around 2,100,000 clones, approximately 95% being singletons. The sample consisted of naive CD8+ T cells sorted from blood. These receptors originate from a man aged 18 to 29 in good health.

Of note for this clone: Different DNA sequences within this sample yield the same CDR3. The chain combines TRBV25-1 with TRBJ2-2, with D perhaps TRBD2 (6 bases). Germline V CDR1 and CDR2: MGHDK, SYGVNS. The CDR3 sequence is 13 residues long. Trimming stripped 2 bases from V and 5 bases from J, with 6 bases between. In nucleotides, the CDR3 is TGTGCCAGCAGTGAAGGGGGGACCGGGGAGCTGTTTTTT. Protein: CASSEGGTGELFF.

V gene TRBV4-1 combines with J gene TRBJ1-5, with D unresolved. Trimming took 1 base from V and 3 from J, leaving 13 bases between them. Germline V gives CDR1 MGHRA, CDR2 YSYEKL. The CDR3 has 16 residues. CDR3 sequence: CASSQVGLSDNQPQHF. The CDR3 DNA follows: TGCGCCAGCAGCCAAGTCGGGTTGTCGGACAATCAGCCCCAGCATTTT.

This rearrangement joins TRBV12-5 to TRBJ1-2; 7 bases agree with TRBD1. The ends lost 8 bases at V and 1 base at J; junction bases unmatched: 4. This CDR3 spans 13 amino acids. The germline V gene has CDR1 LGHNT and CDR2 FRNRAP. Here the CDR3 reads CASCRDSNYGYTF. The CDR3 DNA follows: TGTGCTAGTTGCCGGGACAGTAACTATGGCTACACCTTC.

This chain links TRBV18 with TRBJ2-1; D may correspond to TRBD1 or TRBD2 (6 bases each). The germline V and J ends were trimmed by 0 bases and 0 bases, with 12 bases remaining between them. CDR1 and CDR2 from the germline V gene are KGHSH and LQKENI. This CDR3 is 17 amino acids long. For the CDR3, the DNA is TGTGCCAGCTCACCACCGAGGGGGGTCCCCTCCTACAATGAGCAGTTCTTC. Its translation: CASSPPRGVPSYNEQFF.

The J gene is TRBJ2-5, the V gene TRBV27, with 7 positions matching TRBD2. The CDR3 totals 15 residues. Trimming removed 3 bases from V and 1 base from J; junction bases left unmatched: 5. Germline loops: CDR1 MNHEY, CDR2 SMNVEV (reference sequence). The CDR3 loop reads CASSLWERGQETQYF. DNA for the CDR3: TGTGCCAGCAGTTTGTGGGAGCGGGGCCAAGAGACCCAGTACTTC.

The chain joins TRBV4-1 to TRBJ2-7; unclear D gene. Deletions cut 0 bases from V and 4 bases from J, with 22 bases between. The length of the CDR3 is 18 residues. Germline V CDR1 and CDR2: MGHRA, YSYEKL. The CDR3 region has the DNA TGCGCCAGCAGCCAAGAGCAGCAAAGGGCCGGAGTCTCGTACGAGCAGTACTTC. Amino acid sequence: CASSQEQQRAGVSYEQYF.

The chain has TRBV15 and TRBJ1-5, with a possible D match to TRBD1 (5 bases). Per germline, CDR1 LNHNV and CDR2 YYDKDF (reference sequence). V gave up 1 base and J gave up 1 base, with 17 bases separating them. This CDR3 is 18 amino acids long. As DNA, the CDR3 is TGTGCCACCAGCAGAGGGGGGAGGCGTCCAGGAAGCAATCAGCCCCAGCATTTT. Its translation is CATSRGGRRPGSNQPQHF.

The chain links TRBV11-2 to TRBJ2-5; D unresolved. Between the trimmed V and J ends, which lost 1 base and 3 bases, there was a span of 6 bases. CDR1 and CDR2 from the germline V gene are SGHAT and FQNNGV. There are 13 residues in the CDR3. CDR3 loop: CASSLGVEETQYF. In nucleotides, the CDR3 is TGTGCCAGCAGCTTAGGTGTTGAAGAGACCCAGTACTTC.

The J gene is TRBJ1-4, the V gene TRBV5-6, with D possibly matching TRBD1 (6 bases). The length of the CDR3 is 17 residues. Trimming removed 1 base at V and 0 bases at J, with 13 bases between. Germline V gene lookup returns CDR1 SGHDT and CDR2 YYEEEE. The CDR3 bases are TGTGCCAGCAGCTTGAATGGTAGGGGGGCAACTAATGAAAAACTGTTTTTT. It is translated as CASSLNGRGATNEKLFF.

CDR3 nucleotide sequence: TGTGCCAGCAGCCAACAGGGGTCCGGGGAGCTGTTTTTT. This codes for CASSQQGSGELFF. The rearrangement links TRBV14 to TRBJ2-2, with D possibly being TRBD1 (6 bases). The ends were cut back, 2 bases at V and 6 bases at J, with 7 bases in the middle. This CDR3 has 13 residues. Germline V gives CDR1 SGHDN, CDR2 FVKESK.

This chain joins TRBV29-1 and TRBJ2-3, with a weak D call TRBD2 (10 bases). V was trimmed by 3 bases and J by 0 bases, leaving 28 bases between them. The germline gives CDR1 SQVTM, CDR2 ANQGSEA. This CDR3 is built from 20 residues. In DNA form, the CDR3 reads TGCAGCGTTGAGTTTAAGGACAGGGGACTAGCGTACCTTAGCACAGATACGCAGTATTTT. This translates into CSVEFKDRGLAYLSTDTQYF.

The gene calls are TRBV11-2 and TRBJ2-7, with D possibly being TRBD2 (6 bases). Germline assignment: CDR1 SGHAT and CDR2 FQNNGV. The CDR3 extends over 15 amino acids. V gave up 5 bases and J gave up 3 bases, with 17 bases separating them. In DNA form, the CDR3 reads TGTGCCAGCAGCCTCGATCGGACTATATTCTACGAGCAGTACTTC. Translated: CASSLDRTIFYEQYF.